This T cell receptor beta chain appears in the sequencing data of a study of shared clonotypes between healthy human individuals. Findings and caveats of the study: There were few donors, and this limited the genetic and exposure-history diversity represented.

The sequencing of unsorted PBMC DNA took place on ten immunoSEQ deep assay plates. Assay used: immunoSEQ multiplex PCR; TCRdb lists only in-frame clones, some missing. The repertoire has 450,000 to 500,000 clones, roughly 85% of them found once; the top ten carry about 12%. The CDR3 has 15 amino acids. Unmatched junction bases numbered 13, after V lost 7 bases and J lost 7 bases. CDR1 is MDHEN, CDR2 SYDVKM, per germline. As concerns this clone: Its antigen is unknown.

Donors included only healthy HIV-negative adults lacking recent acute infections or vaccinations. What was sequenced was PBMCs. J is TRBJ2-1 and V is TRBV28; 7 positions agree with TRBD1. The sequence derives from a woman between 40 and 55 years old in good health. Some clones in this sample may be carry-over from other donors' samples. DNA of the CDR3: TGTGCCAGCAATCCTACGACAGGGCGATGGAATGAGCAGTTCTTC. Translating gives CASNPTTGRWNEQFF.